In its sample, the clone carrying this TCR beta chain was seen many times. Its antigen is still unknown. Using RNA template, CDR3s of TCR alpha and beta were amplified with iRepertoire arm-PCR. Tissue mRNA or PBMC total RNA, roughly 85-450 ng, went into one-step reverse transcription and amplification. In TCRdb, the multiplex PCR reads were re-called with MiXCR into one record per CDR3 protein. Of over 70,000 distinct CDR3 sequences in the sample, around a quarter are singletons; the top ten hold around 7%. These data are taken from a study of glioma-infiltrating T cells. Study-wide points: Gliomas, especially low-grade, showed above-expected tissue-blood divergence; non-neoplastic patients showed below. Very few CDR3 sequences were shared between tissue and blood.

Trimming took off 8 bases at V and 3 bases at J, with 8 bases between the two ends. The CDR3 is 13 amino acids. Per the germline V gene, CDR1 is SNHLY and CDR2 is FYNNEI. The clonotype was recovered from a human donor with low-grade glioma or glioblastoma, undergoing nonglioma brain surgery, or in good health (not recorded which). The rearrangement uses TRBV2 and TRBJ1-6; D ambiguous. The specimen was glioma tissue, nonneoplastic brain tissue, or PBMCs (not recorded which). CDR3 protein: CASLWDYNSPLHF. CDR3 coding DNA: TGTGCCAGCCTATGGGACTATAATTCACCCCTCCACTTT.